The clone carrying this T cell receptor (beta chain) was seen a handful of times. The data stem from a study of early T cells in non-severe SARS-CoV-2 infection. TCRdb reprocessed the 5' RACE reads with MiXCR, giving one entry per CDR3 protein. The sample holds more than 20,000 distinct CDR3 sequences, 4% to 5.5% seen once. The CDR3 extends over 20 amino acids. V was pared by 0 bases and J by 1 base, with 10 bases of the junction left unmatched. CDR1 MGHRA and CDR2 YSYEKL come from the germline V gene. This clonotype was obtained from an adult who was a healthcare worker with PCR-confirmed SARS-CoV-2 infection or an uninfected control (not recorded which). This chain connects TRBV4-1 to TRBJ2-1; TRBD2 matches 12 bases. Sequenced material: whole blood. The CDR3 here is CASSQDLGLAGSRSYNEQFF. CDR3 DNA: TGCGCCAGCAGCCAAGATTTAGGACTAGCGGGGAGCAGGTCCTACAATGAGCAGTTCTTC.